This T cell receptor (beta chain) derives from a study of T cells in Graves' hyperthyroidism and ophthalmopathy (dated by TCRdb to the late 2010s). For the study in its entirety: Peripheral blood was collected at initial diagnosis, before any treatment. To identify distinguishing TCR V-J signatures, a discovery cohort of around 100 patients was used, comprising 40 to 45 with Graves' ophthalmopathy and 55 to 65 with stable Graves' hyperthyroidism. Prospective prediction of ophthalmopathy was tested in an independent validation cohort consisting of 18 hyperthyroidism patients and 15 to 17 patients who later progressed to ophthalmopathy. The approximately 90 discovery patients were randomly split 7:3 into training and test sets. The study also compared thyroid tissue and blood T-cell repertoires from roughly 6 Graves' hyperthyroidism patients. After blood sampling, hyperthyroidism patients were treated with methimazole at a starting dose of 30 mg daily, and ophthalmopathy patients were treated with high-dose intravenous methylprednisolone. According to the paper, TCR Vbeta CDR3 sequencing was carried out on 135 peripheral blood samples, which came from 40 to 45 ophthalmopathy, 80 or so hyperthyroidism and roughly 17 progressor patients.

Graves' hyperthyroidism was defined as stable when no progression to ophthalmopathy occurred over 18 months of follow-up. Hyperthyroidism patients were newly diagnosed, with disease duration under 2 months, and aged 18 to 65 years. Any patient with an uncontrolled infection, another autoimmune disease, pregnancy or lactation was excluded. Diagnoses were based on clinical symptoms, serum thyroxine and TRAb, thyroid ultrasound and orbital computed tomography. Ficoll-Paque density gradient centrifugation was used to isolate PBMCs from 8 to 10 ml of fresh peripheral blood. Total RNA was extracted using Trizol reagent, and RNA quality was assessed on an Agilent 2100 Bioanalyzer. V is cut by 0 bases and J by 1 base, and the space between the germline ends is 20 bases. Looking up the germline V gene yields CDR1 SGHRS and CDR2 YFSETQ. Including cysteine and phenylalanine, the CDR3 has 18 amino acids. Just the 54-base CDR3 DNA is kept, in frame starting at base 1.

The sample holds many counts of this clonotype. Its antigen is unknown. No base-level quality is on record; no much larger clone is a single base apart. Amplification of TCR beta CDR3 regions was carried out from RNA transcripts. The first round of RT-PCR for the TCR CDR3 was performed with the HTBI primer set and the Qiagen OneStep RT-PCR kit. A second multiplex PCR round built the libraries, followed by size selection and purification. Sequencing of the libraries was done on an Illumina HiSeq2000 using paired-end 100 bp reads. The published analysis was carried out like this. SOAPnuke was used to process the raw data, with reads discarded if the reads contained adapters or uncalled bases, had a mean Phred below 15, or lacked an exact constant-primer or identifier match. COPE v1.2.5 was used to merge high-quality paired reads, and clonotypes were defined as unique nucleotide sequences. Clonotypes were aligned to IMGT TRBV, TRBD and TRBJ reference segments using MiTCR v1.1. Analysis was restricted to V-J combinations with a frequency above 0.0001, which covered about 99% of repertoires. A TCS score was defined as the ratio of F50 (clonal expansion) to E x V (chaos), with BLOSUM62-based TCRdist applied between CDR3 peptides within each V-J. Welch's t-statistics and random forest reduced roughly 540 V-J features to 13, which were used in a naive Bayes classifier (R e1071). Using fastp trimming at Q25 and MiXCR clonotype assembly, TCRdb reanalyzed the public sequencing data and kept in-frame beta chains. Rows matching on CDR3 protein sequence are summarized as one entry with the most common DNA and genes. TCRdb's processing, not the authors' own work, is the source of the V and J calls. Present in this sample are about half a million distinct CDR3 sequences, less than 25% of which were seen just once. About a quarter of the sample is held by the ten biggest clonotypes.

General study outcomes and caveats: A model built on a 13 V-J signature distinguished ophthalmopathy from stable hyperthyroidism, reaching about 88% sensitivity and about 81% specificity in cross-validation and 80%/75% in testing. During validation, the model predicted progression to ophthalmopathy a median of approximately 7 months ahead of onset, with almost 71% sensitivity and more than 72% specificity. Sample size was not statistically predetermined, and blinding of investigators to group allocation was not performed. Most expanded thyroid clonotypes (frequency above 0.001) were also detected in blood, a finding suggesting that blood repertoires may reflect thyroid immune responses.

The receptor's source is a man aged 18 to 30 with Graves' hyperthyroidism. The sample comprised blood. The chain employs TRBV5-1 and TRBJ2-7, with a weak D call of TRBD1 (6 bases match). The CDR3 reads CASSLVGRGDPRSYEQYF. The nucleotides are TGCGCCAGCAGCTTGGTAGGCAGGGGAGACCCCCGGTCCTACGAGCAGTACTTC.